Each of the 10 T cell receptor beta chains below was sequenced from the same sample in a study of blood T cell repertoires in COVID-19. Generated by immunoSEQ multiplex PCR, the TCRdb table keeps only in-frame clones and is missing some. Of 78,000 or so clones in the sample, about 89% were seen once. The sequencing sample was made of peripheral blood. The receptor source for this set is a man in his fifties with active or convalescent COVID-19.

The chain carries TRBV7-2 and TRBJ2-3; 7 bases map to TRBD2. This CDR3 is 16 amino acids long. CDR1 is SGHTA, CDR2 FQGNSA, per germline. The ends lost 5 bases at V and 6 bases at J; junction bases unmatched: 14. CDR3 loop: CASSRQTGTTGDTQYF. The CDR3 DNA is TGTGCCAGCAGCCGTCAGACCGGGACTACCGGTGATACGCAGTATTTT.

This clone was seen a few times. This chain connects TRBV27 to TRBJ2-7; 9 bases line up with TRBD1. The V gene end was trimmed by 0 bases and the J gene end by 2 bases; junction bases not matched to a gene: 2. In germline, CDR1 is MNHEY, CDR2 SMNVEV (reference sequence). The CDR3 is 15 amino acids. The CDR3 is CASSLSGTGPYEQYF. For the CDR3, the DNA is TGTGCCAGCAGTTTATCGGGGACAGGGCCCTACGAGCAGTACTTC.

The CDR3 coding sequence is TGTGCCAGCAGCCCACATGACTCTGGAAACACCATATATTTT. Protein: CASSPHDSGNTIYF. The rearrangement links TRBV28 to TRBJ1-3; no definite D call. Trimming removed 6 bases from V and 0 bases from J, with 9 bases in between. This CDR3 contains 14 residues. The germline CDR1 and CDR2 sequences are MDHEN and SYDVKM.

The J gene is TRBJ2-1, the V gene TRBV7-2; TRBD2 agrees at 8 bases. The CDR3 extends over 15 amino acids. V shed 5 bases and J 4 bases; nucleotides not matched to a gene: 7. The germline CDR1 and CDR2 sequences are SGHTA and FQGNSA. This CDR3 is CASSRTTGGYNEQFF. CDR3 DNA: TGTGCCAGCAGCCGGACGACGGGGGGGTACAATGAGCAGTTCTTC.

This chain connects TRBV5-1 to TRBJ1-1; tentatively, D is TRBD1 (5 bases). The length of the CDR3 is 13 residues. Germline V CDR1 and CDR2: SGHRS, YFSETQ. Trimming left V 2 bases short and J 3 bases short, with 8 bases between. The DNA for the CDR3 is TGCGCCAGCAGCTTCGGGGGTGACACTGAAGCTTTCTTT. The encoded protein is CASSFGGDTEAFF.

The chain uses TRBV11-2 and TRBJ2-1; unclear D gene. The V and J ends lost 1 base and 6 bases respectively, with 10 bases between them. Germline lookup yields CDR1 SGHAT and CDR2 FQNNGV. The CDR3 runs 14 residues. This CDR3 reads CASSLATPSNEQFF. CDR3 DNA: TGTGCCAGCAGCTTAGCTACTCCTTCCAATGAGCAGTTCTTC.

This clone was seen a handful of times. The chain carries TRBV18 and TRBJ1-2, with D perhaps TRBD1 (5 bases). The CDR3 consists of 15 residues. Germline values: CDR1 KGHSH, CDR2 LQKENI. Trimming removed 2 bases from V and 5 bases from J, with 15 bases in between. DNA for the CDR3: TGTGCCAGCTCACCAGACAGCGTGTTATCATATGGCTACACCTTC. This encodes CASSPDSVLSYGYTF.

The chain employs TRBV6-6 and TRBJ1-5; TRBD1 might be the D (5 bases). CDR1 MNHNY and CDR2 SVGAGI come from the germline V gene (reference sequence). Trimming left V 7 bases short and J 1 base short, with 11 bases between. The CDR3 is made up of 14 amino acids. In DNA form, the CDR3 reads TGTGCCAGCAAACCAGGGCCCAGCAATCAGCCCCAGCATTTT. As protein: CASKPGPSNQPQHF.

The genes are TRBV9 and TRBJ2-4, with D uncertain. Trimming left V 4 bases short and J 1 base short, with 12 bases between. There are 15 residues in the CDR3. Germline assignment: CDR1 SGDLS and CDR2 YYNGEE. For the CDR3, the DNA is TGTGCCAGCAGCCCCGTCGCGGCGGCCAAAAACATTCAGTACTTC. This encodes CASSPVAAAKNIQYF. Supplemented by reference TRBV9 and TRBJ2-4, the full variable domain reads DSGVTQTPKHLITATGQRVTLRCSPRSGDLSVYWYQQSLDQGLQFLIQYYNGEERAKGNILERFSAQQFPDLHSELNLSSLELGDSALYFCASSPVAAAKNIQYFGAGTRLSVL.

Remarks on this clone: One end of the junction fails to match germline, which may point to a read error. CDR3 coding DNA: TGTGCCAGCAGCCCTGAGCTAGTTACCTGGTACTTC. Encoded protein: CASSPELVTWYF. V and J are TRBV7-8 and TRBJ1-2; D uncertain. Germline CDR1 reads SGHVS; CDR2 reads FQNEAQ. This CDR3 region has 12 residues.